This entry lists 28 T cell receptor beta chains sequenced from one sample in a study of cytomegalovirus exposure and HLA in healthy donors. PCR primers comprised 60 Vbeta and 13 Jbeta primers. This table comes from immunoSEQ multiplex PCR, and its TCRdb copy is limited to in-frame clones, with some not included. The table includes over 55,000 clones, roughly 77% detected once. The sequencing sample was made of PBMCs. These receptor sequences come from a woman aged 25-40 years in good health and CMV-seronegative.

A note on this clone: At one end the junction does not follow the germline gene, possibly because of a read error. The chain joins TRBV7-9 to TRBJ2-5; tentative D call: TRBD1 (5 bases). This CDR3 spans 13 amino acids. From germline, CDR1 is SEHNR and CDR2 FQNEAQ (reference sequence). The CDR3 coding sequence is TGTGCCAGCAGGTTGGACATCTTAGAGTCCCAGTACTTC. Amino acids: CASRLDILESQYF.

The rearrangement uses TRBV7-2 and TRBJ2-7, with unresolved D. V lost 5 bases to trimming and J lost 3 bases, with 11 bases between them. Looked up from germline, CDR1 is SGHTA and CDR2 is FQGNSA. The CDR3 runs to 13 residues. The CDR3 region has the DNA TGTGCCAGCAGCCCCACTTTTAGCTACGAGCAGTACTTC. The encoded protein is CASSPTFSYEQYF. Together with reference TRBV7-2 and TRBJ2-7, the CDR3 gives the full variable domain: GAGVSQSPSNKVTEKGKDVELRCDPISGHTALYWYRQSLGQGLEFLIYFQGNSAPDKSGLPSDRFSAERTGGSVSTLTIQRTQQEDSAVYLCASSPTFSYEQYFGPGTRLTVT.

This clone has only a few counts. The chain recombines TRBV6-5 with TRBJ1-3, with D possibly being TRBD1 (5 bases). Per germline, CDR1 MNHEY and CDR2 SVGAGI. This CDR3 contains 14 residues. The V end was cut by 5 bases, the J end by 2 bases, with 10 bases between. As DNA, the CDR3 is TGTGCCAGCAGTCCTCAGGGTCCTGGAAACACCATATATTTT. Its translation: CASSPQGPGNTIYF.

The chain links TRBV28 to TRBJ2-3; 8 bases map to TRBD1. The CDR3 covers 16 residues. J gave up 1 base and V 6 bases, and 9 bases lay outside the gene matches. Germline CDR1 reads MDHEN; CDR2 reads SYDVKM. CDR3 amino acids: CASSLPRGRGTDTQYF. The CDR3 coding sequence is TGTGCCAGCAGCTTACCCAGGGGGCGCGGCACAGATACGCAGTATTTT.

V gene TRBV7-8 combines with J gene TRBJ1-5; 10 bases map to TRBD1. J was trimmed by 6 bases and V by 1 base; bases with no gene match: 3. The CDR3 loop spans 15 amino acids. The germline CDR1 and CDR2 sequences are SGHVS and FQNEAQ. Here the CDR3 reads CASSLVGTGAQPQHF. The DNA for the CDR3 is TGTGCCAGCAGCTTAGTCGGGACAGGGGCTCAGCCCCAGCATTTT.

The chain is built from TRBV7-2 and TRBJ1-1; the D gene is possibly TRBD1 (6 bases). Germline V lookup: CDR1 SGHTA, CDR2 FQGNSA. This CDR3 contains 15 residues. The V and J ends lost 2 bases and 8 bases respectively, with 18 bases between them. DNA of the CDR3: TGTGCCAGCAGCTTAACGGTTCGTACCCAGGGGGAAGCTTTCTTT. Its protein product is CASSLTVRTQGEAFF.

The V call is TRBV29-1, the J call TRBJ1-1; weak D call: TRBD1 (5 bases). The CDR3 is 13 amino acids. Trimming cost V 8 bases and J 1 base, with 14 bases left between them. The germline CDR1 and CDR2 sequences are SQVTM and ANQGSEA. As DNA, the CDR3 is TGCAGCCCCACTGCCCAGGGGAACACTGAAGCTTTCTTT. Its translation: CSPTAQGNTEAFF.

This chain joins TRBV29-1 and TRBJ2-5; possible D gene TRBD2, 6 bases. The CDR3 spans 13 residues. V lost 4 bases and J 5 bases, leaving 14 bases between the germline ends. Germline V gives CDR1 SQVTM, CDR2 ANQGSEA. CDR3 in DNA: TGCAGCGTTGGGGGGGACCCTGGGGAGACCCAGTACTTC. It yields the protein CSVGGDPGETQYF.

This sequence joins TRBV6-1 and TRBJ1-6; 9 bases align to TRBD1. There are 15 residues in the CDR3. J lost 10 bases, V lost 4 bases, and 8 bases had no gene match. In germline, CDR1 is MNHNS, CDR2 SASEGT. This CDR3 reads CASSARDRVGSPLHF. The CDR3 nucleotides are TGTGCCAGCAGTGCCCGGGACAGGGTCGGATCACCCCTCCACTTT.

Comments on this clone: Other DNA sequences of this sample code for an identical CDR3. V is TRBV27 and J is TRBJ1-1; D is possibly TRBD1 (5 bases). The CDR3 has 13 residues. The V gene lost 6 bases and the J gene lost 1 base, with 9 bases spanning the gap. Germline CDR1 reads MNHEY; CDR2 reads SMNVEV (reference sequence). In DNA form, the CDR3 reads TGTGCCAGCAGCCTAAGGGGGAACACTGAAGCTTTCTTT. Translated, it gives CASSLRGNTEAFF.

V usage is TRBV28 and J usage is TRBJ2-5, with a weak D call TRBD2 (7 bases). The CDR3 length is 14 residues. Germline CDR1 is MDHEN and CDR2 is SYDVKM. The ends were cut back, 5 bases at V and 2 bases at J, with 12 bases in the middle. CDR3 bases: TGTGCCAGCAGTGGGGGGGCGGTACAAGAGACCCAGTACTTC. Amino acid sequence: CASSGGAVQETQYF.

The chain joins TRBV2 to TRBJ1-6; possible D gene TRBD1, 5 bases. This CDR3 is built from 15 residues. With 0 bases removed from V and 11 bases from J, the gap between germline ends came to 14 bases. The germline CDR1 and CDR2 sequences are SNHLY and FYNNEI. For the CDR3, the DNA is TGTGCCAGCAGTGAAGCCGAGGCTGGGGCTACACCCCTCCACTTT. Translated, it gives CASSEAEAGATPLHF.

The rearrangement links TRBV30 to TRBJ1-2; possibly TRBD1 for D (6 bases). There are 12 residues in the CDR3. The germline V gene has CDR1 GTSNPN and CDR2 SVGIG (reference sequence). Trimming took 2 bases from V and 6 from J, leaving 10 bases between them. The CDR3 spells CAWSRTDHGYTF. CDR3 coding DNA: TGTGCCTGGAGTCGGACAGATCATGGCTACACCTTC.

This chain links TRBV6-5 with TRBJ2-7; possibly TRBD1 for D (5 bases). There are 13 residues in the CDR3. Trimming removed 8 bases at V and 5 bases at J, with 16 bases between. The V gene's germline CDR1 is MNHEY and CDR2 SVGAGI. The CDR3 sequence: CASESRESNEQYF. Here the CDR3 DNA reads TGTGCCAGCGAATCCAGGGAATCCAACGAGCAGTACTTC.

The chain uses TRBV6-5 and TRBJ1-5; possibly TRBD1 for D (6 bases). Per germline, CDR1 MNHEY and CDR2 SVGAGI. V lost 8 bases to trimming and J lost 3 bases, with 11 bases between them. This CDR3 is built from 13 residues. This chain's CDR3 is CASQGQFNQPQHF. CDR3 bases: TGTGCCAGCCAAGGACAGTTCAATCAGCCCCAGCATTTT.

The gene calls are TRBV2 and TRBJ2-5, with D hard to call. With 5 bases removed from V and 4 bases from J, the gap between germline ends came to 2 bases. Germline CDR1 SNHLY, CDR2 FYNNEI. This CDR3 has 10 amino acids. The CDR3 here is CASSRETQYF. In DNA, the CDR3 is TGTGCCAGCAGTCGAGAGACCCAGTACTTC.

The gene calls are TRBV11-3 and TRBJ1-5; D unresolved. There are 18 residues in the CDR3. V lost 5 bases to trimming and J lost 1 base, with 21 bases between them. CDR1 is SGHNT and CDR2 is YENEEA in the germline V gene. For the CDR3, the DNA is TGTGCCAGCAGCCATTGGACTGTTCCCTCCAGGAGCAATCAGCCCCAGCATTTT. Translating it yields CASSHWTVPSRSNQPQHF.

The chain carries TRBV29-1 and TRBJ2-5; unclear D gene. Germline V gene sequence: CDR1 SQVTM, CDR2 ANQGSEA. The CDR3 is made up of 11 amino acids. Trimming pared 7 bases from V and 5 bases from J, leaving 11 bases between. The chain's CDR3 is CSGNSQETQYF. The CDR3 nucleotides are TGCAGCGGCAACAGCCAGGAGACCCAGTACTTC.

V usage is TRBV7-2 and J usage is TRBJ2-7; weak D call: TRBD2 (6 bases). There are 14 residues in the CDR3. Deletions cut 7 bases from V and 0 bases from J, with 13 bases between. Germline CDR1 and CDR2: SGHTA and FQGNSA. The CDR3 nucleotides are TGTGCCAGCACCCCCCAGGGAGGCTCCTACGAGCAGTACTTC. This codes for CASTPQGGSYEQYF.

CDR3 DNA sequence: TGTGCCAGCAGCCAACTGACAGGCACCTATAATTCACCCCTCCACTTT. Residues: CASSQLTGTYNSPLHF. The chain employs TRBV5-5 and TRBJ1-6; possibly TRBD1 for D (6 bases). Germline V gives CDR1 SGHKS, CDR2 YYEKEE (reference sequence). V lost 4 bases to trimming and J lost 2 bases, with 13 bases between them. The CDR3 is 16 amino acids.

J is TRBJ2-1 and V is TRBV28; possibly TRBD2 for D (5 bases). The germline gives CDR1 MDHEN, CDR2 SYDVKM. The V and J ends lost 3 bases and 0 bases respectively, with 15 bases between them. CDR3 length: 17 residues. The CDR3 coding sequence is TGTGCCAGCAGTTTTATGGGCGGGCCCTACTCCTACAATGAGCAGTTCTTC. Its protein is CASSFMGGPYSYNEQFF.

The chain uses TRBV29-1 and TRBJ1-2; D gene uncertain. Per the germline V gene, CDR1 is SQVTM and CDR2 is ANQGSEA. Trimming cost V 0 bases and J 3 bases, with 17 bases left between them. The CDR3 sequence is 16 residues long. CDR3 sequence: CSVEDLTEDGHYGYTF. The CDR3 bases are TGCAGCGTTGAAGATCTTACGGAGGACGGCCACTATGGCTACACCTTC.

The chain employs TRBV11-1 and TRBJ2-7; 8 nucleotides line up with TRBD1. With 10 bases clipped from V and 7 bases from J, the junction kept 15 bases outside the gene matches. This CDR3 has 14 residues. Germline lookup yields CDR1 SGHAT and CDR2 FQDESV (reference sequence). CDR3 sequence reads: CATKGPGGPGEQYF. DNA of the CDR3: TGTGCCACGAAGGGCCCAGGGGGCCCCGGTGAGCAGTACTTC.

The rearrangement uses TRBV5-1 and TRBJ1-4, with D perhaps matching TRBD1 (6 bases). The germline V gene encodes CDR1 SGHRS and CDR2 YFSETQ. V was cut by 5 bases and J by 3 bases, with 8 bases left in between. The CDR3 contains 13 residues. In DNA form, the CDR3 reads TGCGCCAGCAGGGACAGCCCTAATGAAAAACTGTTTTTT. This codes for CASRDSPNEKLFF.

The V call is TRBV19, the J call TRBJ2-5; 10 nucleotides match TRBD2. Trimming took 9 bases from V and 1 from J; bases not matched to a gene: 5. The length of the CDR3 is 14 residues. Germline CDR1 reads LNHDA; CDR2 reads SQIVND (reference sequence). The CDR3 sequence is CASKRGGSQETQYF. The DNA for the CDR3 is TGTGCCAGCAAGCGGGGGGGCAGCCAAGAGACCCAGTACTTC.

The CDR3 nucleotides are TGCGCCAGCAGCCCGGGAGGGCCCGGGACACCTACGAGGGTGTACTTC. It codes for CASSPGGPGTPTRVYF. V is TRBV5-1 and J is TRBJ2-7, with 8 bases identical to TRBD2. The germline gives CDR1 SGHRS, CDR2 YFSETQ. The CDR3 totals 16 residues. The V and J ends lost 4 bases and 12 bases, in that order; junction bases with no gene match: 21. Full variable domain (missing parts from reference TRBV5-1 and TRBJ2-7): KAGVTQTPRYLIKTRGQQVTLSCSPISGHRSVSWYQQTPGQGLQFLFEYFSETQRNKGNFPGRFSGRQFSNSRSEMNVSTLELGDSALYLCASSPGGPGTPTRVYFGPGTRLTVT.

This sequence joins TRBV18 and TRBJ2-5; D not resolved. The CDR3 has 14 residues. V lost 0 bases to trimming and J lost 2 bases, with 7 bases between them. CDR1 is KGHSH, CDR2 LQKENI, per germline. The chain's CDR3 is CASSPPENQETQYF. The CDR3 bases are TGTGCCAGCTCACCACCGGAGAATCAAGAGACCCAGTACTTC. Complete variable domain (other parts from reference TRBV18 and TRBJ2-5): NAGVMQNPRHLVRRRGQEARLRCSPMKGHSHVYWYRQLPEEGLKFMVYLQKENIIDESGMPKERFSAEFPKEGPSILRIQQVVRGDSAAYFCASSPPENQETQYFGPGTRLLVL.

The chain is built from TRBV30 and TRBJ1-5; TRBD1 matches 7 bases. Germline CDR1 and CDR2: GTSNPN and SVGIG (reference sequence). V shed 6 bases, J shed 3 bases, and the junction held 5 bases outside the gene matches. This CDR3 is built from 13 residues. The CDR3 reads CACNRGANQPQHF. For the CDR3, the DNA is TGTGCCTGTAACAGGGGCGCCAATCAGCCCCAGCATTTT.